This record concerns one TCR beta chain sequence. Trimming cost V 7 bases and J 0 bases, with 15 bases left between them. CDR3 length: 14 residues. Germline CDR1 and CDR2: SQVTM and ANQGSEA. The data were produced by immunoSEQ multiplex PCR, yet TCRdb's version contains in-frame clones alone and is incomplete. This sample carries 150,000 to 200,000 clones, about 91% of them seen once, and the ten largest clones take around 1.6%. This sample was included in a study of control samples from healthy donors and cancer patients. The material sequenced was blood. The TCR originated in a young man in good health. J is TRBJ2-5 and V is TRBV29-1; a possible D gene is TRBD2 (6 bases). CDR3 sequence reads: CSAGDGWYQETQYF. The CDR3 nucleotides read TGCAGCGCGGGGGACGGTTGGTACCAAGAGACCCAGTACTTC.